This entry lists 3 T cell receptor beta chains sequenced from one sample in a study of blood T cell repertoires in COVID-19. Data came from immunoSEQ multiplex PCR; TCRdb stores just in-frame clones and leaves some out. The sample shows 150,000 or so clones, roughly 88% of them seen only once. The sequenced sample was PBMCs or T cells enriched from blood (not recorded which). The receptors come from a man in his forties or fifties who had recovered from COVID-19.

The chain couples TRBV11-3 to TRBJ2-1, with TRBD2 matching over 11 bases. The CDR3 is 16 amino acids. Per germline, CDR1 SGHNT and CDR2 YENEEA. Trimming removed 5 bases from V and 7 bases from J; junction bases left unmatched: 10. This chain's CDR3 is CASSAPGLAGGNEQFF. DNA for the CDR3: TGTGCCAGCAGCGCTCCCGGACTAGCGGGTGGGAATGAGCAGTTCTTC.

A word on this clone: The sample holds other DNA sequences that translate to the same CDR3. V is TRBV5-1 and J is TRBJ1-5; perhaps TRBD1 as D (5 bases). In germline, CDR1 is SGHRS, CDR2 YFSETQ. Trimming stripped 1 base from V and 7 bases from J, with 9 bases between. CDR3 length equals 13 residues. The CDR3 DNA follows: TGCGCCAGCAGCTTGACCGGGGGACAGCCCCAGCATTTT. The encoded protein is CASSLTGGQPQHF. The full variable domain, rest sourced from reference TRBV5-1 and TRBJ1-5, is KAGVTQTPRYLIKTRGQQVTLSCSPISGHRSVSWYQQTPGQGLQFLFEYFSETQRNKGNFPGRFSGRQFSNSRSEMNVSTLELGDSALYLCASSLTGGQPQHFGDGTRLSIL.

V gene TRBV4-3 combines with J gene TRBJ1-1; D is perhaps TRBD1 (6 bases). The ends were cut back, 6 bases at V and 1 base at J, with 9 bases in the middle. Germline values: CDR1 LGHNA, CDR2 YSLEER. CDR3 length equals 13 residues. The CDR3 bases are TGCGCCAGCAGTTTCAGGGGGAACACTGAAGCTTTCTTT. This codes for CASSFRGNTEAFF.